This TCR beta chain was found in a study of blood T cell repertoires in COVID-19. From germline, CDR1 is WSHSY and CDR2 SAAADI. With 4 bases clipped from V and 4 bases from J, the junction kept 14 bases outside the gene matches. This CDR3 comprises 18 residues. Recruits, aged roughly 18 to 89 years, lived in around 24 US areas. Participant reports of clinical history set cohort assignment. The table came from immunoSEQ multiplex PCR; TCRdb's copy has only in-frame clones and leaves some out. The sample consists of 100,000 to 150,000 clones, about 88% of them appearing once. V and J are TRBV10-2 and TRBJ2-2, with 8 positions matching TRBD1. The sample was PBMCs or T cells enriched from blood (not recorded which). The clonotype originates from a man in his forties with acute COVID-19. CDR3 sequence (DNA): TGCGCCAGCAGTGTCGTGACAGGGGCGTTGACGGGCACCGGGGAGCTGTTTTTT. It codes for CASSVVTGALTGTGELFF.